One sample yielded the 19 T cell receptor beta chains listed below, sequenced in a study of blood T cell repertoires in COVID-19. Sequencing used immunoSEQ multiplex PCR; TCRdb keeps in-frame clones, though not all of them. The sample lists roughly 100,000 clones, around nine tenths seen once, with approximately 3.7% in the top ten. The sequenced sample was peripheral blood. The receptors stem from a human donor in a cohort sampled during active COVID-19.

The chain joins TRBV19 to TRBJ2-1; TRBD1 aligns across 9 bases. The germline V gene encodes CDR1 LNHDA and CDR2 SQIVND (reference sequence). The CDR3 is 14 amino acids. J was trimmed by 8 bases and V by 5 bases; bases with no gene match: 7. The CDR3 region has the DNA TGTGCCAGTAGTCCCTGGACAGGGGACGATGAGCAGTTCTTC. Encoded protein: CASSPWTGDDEQFF.

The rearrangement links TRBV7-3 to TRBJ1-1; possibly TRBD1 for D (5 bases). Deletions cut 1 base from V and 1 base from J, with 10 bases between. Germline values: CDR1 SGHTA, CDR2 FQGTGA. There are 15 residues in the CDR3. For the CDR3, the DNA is TGTGCCAGCAGCTTAAGCGGGGCCTGGAACACTGAAGCTTTCTTT. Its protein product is CASSLSGAWNTEAFF.

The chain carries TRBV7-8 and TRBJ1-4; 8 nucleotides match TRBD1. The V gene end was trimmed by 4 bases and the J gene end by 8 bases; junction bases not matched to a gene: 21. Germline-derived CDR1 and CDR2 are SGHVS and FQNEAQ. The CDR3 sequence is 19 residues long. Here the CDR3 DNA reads TGTGCCAGCAGCTCAGGGGGCCAGGGGGGACGGTATTCTGAGGAAAAACTGTTTTTT. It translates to CASSSGGQGGRYSEEKLFF.

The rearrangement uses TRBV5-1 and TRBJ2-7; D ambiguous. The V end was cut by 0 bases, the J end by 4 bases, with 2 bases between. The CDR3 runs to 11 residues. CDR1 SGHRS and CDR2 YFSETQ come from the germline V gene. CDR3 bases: TGCGCCAGCAGCTTGGCTTACGAGCAGTACTTC. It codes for CASSLAYEQYF.

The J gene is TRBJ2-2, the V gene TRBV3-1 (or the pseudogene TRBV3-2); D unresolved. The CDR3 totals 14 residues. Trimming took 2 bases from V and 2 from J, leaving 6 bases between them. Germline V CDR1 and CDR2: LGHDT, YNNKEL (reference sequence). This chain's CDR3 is CASSQLLNTGELFF. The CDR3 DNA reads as TGTGCCAGCAGCCAACTTCTTAACACCGGGGAGCTGTTTTTT.

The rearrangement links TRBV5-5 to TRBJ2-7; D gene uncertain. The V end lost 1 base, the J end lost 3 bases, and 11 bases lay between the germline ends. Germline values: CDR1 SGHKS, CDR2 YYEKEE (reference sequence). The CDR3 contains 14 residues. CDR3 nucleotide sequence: TGTGCCAGCAGCTTGAGCGCAAACCGCTACGAGCAGTACTTC. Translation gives CASSLSANRYEQYF.

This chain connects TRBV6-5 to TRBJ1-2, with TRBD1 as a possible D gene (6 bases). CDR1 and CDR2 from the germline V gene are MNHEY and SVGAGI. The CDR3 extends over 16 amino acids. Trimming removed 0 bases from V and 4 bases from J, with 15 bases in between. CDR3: CASSYSQGGNFYGYTF. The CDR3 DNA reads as TGTGCCAGCAGTTACTCACAGGGTGGGAATTTCTATGGCTACACCTTC.

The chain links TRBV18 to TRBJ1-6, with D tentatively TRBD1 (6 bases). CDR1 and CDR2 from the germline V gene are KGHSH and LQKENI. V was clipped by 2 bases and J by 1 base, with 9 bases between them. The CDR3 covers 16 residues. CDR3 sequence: CASSPDQGSYNSPLHF. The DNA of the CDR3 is TGTGCCAGCTCACCAGACCAGGGGTCCTATAATTCACCCCTCCACTTT.

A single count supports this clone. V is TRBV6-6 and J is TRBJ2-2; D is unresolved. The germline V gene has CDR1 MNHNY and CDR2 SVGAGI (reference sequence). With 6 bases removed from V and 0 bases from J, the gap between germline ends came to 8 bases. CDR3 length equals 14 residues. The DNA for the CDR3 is TGTGCCAGCAGAAGGAGTACGAACACCGGGGAGCTGTTTTTT. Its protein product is CASRRSTNTGELFF.

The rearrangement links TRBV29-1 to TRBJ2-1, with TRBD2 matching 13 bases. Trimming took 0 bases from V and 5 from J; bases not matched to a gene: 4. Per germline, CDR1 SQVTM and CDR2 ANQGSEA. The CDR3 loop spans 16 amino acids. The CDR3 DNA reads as TGCAGCGTTGAAGAGATTGGGACTAGCGGGGACAATGAGCAGTTCTTC. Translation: CSVEEIGTSGDNEQFF.

The CDR3 coding sequence is TGTGCCAGCAGTAGCTACGGGGAAACGAACACCGGGGAGCTGTTTTTT. Its protein product is CASSSYGETNTGELFF. The rearrangement links TRBV5-5 to TRBJ2-2; weak D call: TRBD2 (5 bases). This CDR3 is built from 16 residues. Germline V gene data show CDR1 as SGHKS and CDR2 as YYEKEE (reference sequence). V gave up 5 bases and J gave up 0 bases, with 14 bases separating them.

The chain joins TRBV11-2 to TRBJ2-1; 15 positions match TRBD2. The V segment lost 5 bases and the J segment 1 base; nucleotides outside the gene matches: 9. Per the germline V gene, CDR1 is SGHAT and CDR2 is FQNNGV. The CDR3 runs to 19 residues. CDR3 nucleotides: TGTGCCAGCAGCCTTTACGGACTAGCGGGGGGGAATTCCTACAATGAGCAGTTCTTC. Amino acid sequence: CASSLYGLAGGNSYNEQFF.

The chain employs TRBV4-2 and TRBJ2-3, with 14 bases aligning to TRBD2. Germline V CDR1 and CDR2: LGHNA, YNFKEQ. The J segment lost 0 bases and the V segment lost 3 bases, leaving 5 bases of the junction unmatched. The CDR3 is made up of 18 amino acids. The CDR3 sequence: CASSHGTSGGTSTDTQYF. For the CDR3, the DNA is TGTGCCAGCAGCCACGGGACTAGCGGGGGTACTAGCACAGATACGCAGTATTTT.

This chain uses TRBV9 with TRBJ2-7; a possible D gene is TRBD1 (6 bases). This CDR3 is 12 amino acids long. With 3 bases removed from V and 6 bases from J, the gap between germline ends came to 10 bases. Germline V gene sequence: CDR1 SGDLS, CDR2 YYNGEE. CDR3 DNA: TGTGCCAGCAGCGCGACAGGAGGCGAGCAGTACTTC. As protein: CASSATGGEQYF.

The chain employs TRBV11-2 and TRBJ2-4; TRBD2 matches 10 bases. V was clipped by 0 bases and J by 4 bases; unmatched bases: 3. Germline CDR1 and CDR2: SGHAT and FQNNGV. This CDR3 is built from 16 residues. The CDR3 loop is CASSLELAGRKNIQYF. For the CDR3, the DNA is TGTGCCAGCAGCTTAGAACTAGCGGGGCGTAAAAACATTCAGTACTTC.

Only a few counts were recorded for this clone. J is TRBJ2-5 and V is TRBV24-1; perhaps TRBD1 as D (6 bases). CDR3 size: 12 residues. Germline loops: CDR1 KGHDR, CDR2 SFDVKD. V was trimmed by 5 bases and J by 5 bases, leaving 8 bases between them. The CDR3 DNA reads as TGTGCCACCAGTGTTCAGGGGGAGACCCAGTACTTC. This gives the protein CATSVQGETQYF.

The CDR3 loop reads CASSRTGAGEKLFF. CDR3 bases: TGCGCCAGCAGCCGAACAGGGGCCGGGGAAAAACTGTTTTTT. The rearrangement links TRBV5-1 to TRBJ1-4, with 7 bases matching TRBD1. Trimming took 4 bases from V and 8 from J; bases not matched to a gene: 8. CDR1 is SGHRS, CDR2 YFSETQ, per germline. This CDR3 comprises 14 residues.

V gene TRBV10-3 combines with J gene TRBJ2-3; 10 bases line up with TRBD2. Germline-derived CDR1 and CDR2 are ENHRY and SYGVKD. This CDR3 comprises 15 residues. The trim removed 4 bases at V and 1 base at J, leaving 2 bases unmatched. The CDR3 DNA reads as TGTGCCATCAGTGGGCTAGCGGGGGGCACAGATACGCAGTATTTT. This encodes CAISGLAGGTDTQYF.

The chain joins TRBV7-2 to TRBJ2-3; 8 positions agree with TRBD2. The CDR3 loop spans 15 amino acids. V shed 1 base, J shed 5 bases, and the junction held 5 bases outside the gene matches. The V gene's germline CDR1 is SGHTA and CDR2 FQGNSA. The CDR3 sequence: CASSLDGRAIDTQYF. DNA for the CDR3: TGTGCCAGCAGCTTAGACGGGAGGGCGATAGATACGCAGTATTTT.